This TCR beta chain is from a study of beta chain features in type 1 diabetes. Study observations and caveats: Equally in patients and controls, shorter templates might have been favored by PCR. VDJ junctions sequenced from type 1 diabetes patients showed fewer insertions and more deletions. Among all four CD4+ subsets, Type 1 diabetes patients had TCRB CDR3s that were moderately but significantly shorter.

This clone was seen just once. Its target is not known. Expressed TCRB transcripts were sequenced because the isolated RNA had all been reverse transcribed beforehand. Deep immunoSEQ sequencing covered naive, central memory and regulatory T cell samples. Profiled with immunoSEQ multiplex PCR; TCRdb holds only in-frame clones, not every one. The table has 640,000 or so clones, 10% to 15% seen once. CDR1 and CDR2 from the germline V gene are SNHLY and FYNNEI. Trimming left V 10 bases short and J 10 bases short, with 14 bases between. This CDR3 is 11 amino acids long. The J gene is TRBJ2-1, the V gene TRBV2; the D gene could be TRBD1 or TRBD2 (7 bases each). The source is a man younger than 30 with type 1 diabetes. Sequences were obtained from naive CD4+ T cells from blood. The CDR3 sequence is CATQGEGEQFF. In nucleotides, the CDR3 is TGTGCCACCCAGGGGGAGGGGGAGCAGTTCTTC.